Many counts were recorded for the clone carrying this T cell receptor (beta chain). Its target is unknown. The read ends 3 residues before the CDR3 terminus; that terminus is restored from the germline J gene. Both groups were predominantly of Caucasian heritage. The data were obtained in a study of T cell clonality in common variable immunodeficiency. Study results and caveats: CVID subjects shared fewer TCRbeta clones than healthy controls did. Reportedly, TCR beta sequences from common variable immunodeficiency showed fewer deletions and N-nucleotide insertions. Compared with healthy controls, CVID subjects showed increased TCRbeta clonality, mostly in about a third.

Germline V CDR1 and CDR2: MGHRA, YSYEKL. The CDR3 sequence is 18 residues long. Profiling relied on immunoSEQ multiplex PCR, and the TCRdb table lists in-frame clones only, not all of them. The sample presents 40,000 to 50,000 clones, none singletons. This sequence originates from a person between 18 and 75 years old in good health. V and J are TRBV4-1 and TRBJ1-4, with a weak D call TRBD1 (6 bases). Material: peripheral blood mononuclear cells. Partial CDR3 DNA: TGCGCCAGCAGCCAAGATGGGAGTCTAGGGGGTCCCAATTCACCA. This sequence encodes CASSQDGSLGGPNSP. The whole CDR3 protein reads CASSQDGSLGGPNSPLFF.